These T cell receptor beta chains were read from a single sample in a study of cytomegalovirus exposure and HLA in healthy donors. Repertoires were generated with immunoSEQ multiplex PCR, while TCRdb's copy carries only in-frame clones and drops some. The sample data list tens of thousands of clones. The sample consisted of PBMCs. The receptors were gathered from a woman aged 60 to 75 in good health and CMV-seronegative. CDR3s leave out the opening cysteine and the closing phenylalanine or tryptophan. Each record gives: V gene, CDR3 protein.

TRBV9 ASSVGTPGLARLNEQF
TRBV18 ASSPGPGQEDNTGELF
TRBV5-1 ASSPAGTGWLNEQF
TRBV5-1 ASSLVAGVGETQY
TRBV7-9 ASSLWGRAKSDTEAF
TRBV30 AWSVMGGGANVLT
TRBV15 ATSKAGDFYNEQF
TRBV28 ASSLLEGTGDTADTQY
TRBV28 ASQREGPGGELF
TRBV28 ASSYPGTGGSTDTQY
TRBV2 ASTAGAEAF
TRBV28 ASSRGQPPYEQY
TRBV11-3 ASSLMEGNTQY
TRBV29-1 SESRDRGYGYT
TRBV6-5 ASNPGTSGTDTQY
TRBV7-2 ASSFPPHRRGSYEQY
TRBV4-2 ASSLAAPGTSGYNEQF
TRBV7-9 ASSWTGRDQPQH
TRBV11-3 ASSLGTSGGYNEQF
TRBV5-5 ASFTAGLAGSDTQY
TRBV28 ASSPSQGYEQF
TRBV2 ASTPESTYEQY
TRBV29-1 SVAQGTKNIQY
TRBV2 ASRPDRGRDYGYT
TRBV2 ASSPQEIGGAYEQY
TRBV28 ASSLTTGVNTGELF
TRBV7-6 ASSLGSFSGNTIY
TRBV27 ASSLLYRGYEQY
TRBV4-1 ASSQVEEGTQY
TRBV7-2 ASSLPGVWPDTQY